This T cell receptor (beta chain) appears in the sequencing data of a study of blood T cells in healthy people across ages. Whole-study findings and limits: Estimates drawn from one million T cells were deemed to understate diversity. As age increased, TCR beta diversity per million T cells fell in a roughly linear fashion. Unsorted PBMCs prevented conclusive naive versus antigen-experienced comparison.

It was with a sample-barcoded 5' primer and a J-beta primer mix that a second PCR of about 6 to 12 cycles was run. Individual samples furnished no less than 2.5 million CDR3-containing paired-end reads apiece. MiXCR, applied by TCRdb to the 5' RACE reads, yields one record per CDR3 protein. The repertoire holds approximately 600,000 distinct CDR3 sequences, roughly three fifths seen once, with around 37% in the top ten. The CDR3 is 14 residues long. Per the germline V gene, CDR1 is SGHDT and CDR2 is YYEEEE. Deletions cut 0 bases from V and 6 bases from J, with 12 bases between. Only a few counts were recorded for this clonotype. Its target is unknown.

Sequencing input: blood. This sequence originates from a man between 60 and 75 years old in good health. The genes are TRBV5-6 and TRBJ1-1; D is undetermined. The CDR3 DNA is TGTGCCAGCAGCTTGGACGAAGGCGTGTCTGAAGCTTTCTTT. This sequence encodes CASSLDEGVSEAFF.